This TCR beta chain was found in a study of CD8 T cells in Susac syndrome. Study-wide findings and caveats: By the study's own acknowledgment, its TCR sequencing and HLA analysis included relatively few individuals.

On this clonotype itself: What it binds is unknown.

The authors sequenced TCR beta from blood CD8+ and CD4+ T cells. RNA amounts of about 0.5 to 1 ug underwent reverse transcription with random hexamers. The amplification used immunoSEQ multiplex PCR on TCR beta CDR3; it spanned 54 Vbeta and 13 Jbeta. TCRdb analysed the immunoSEQ multiplex PCR reads with MiXCR anew, one entry per CDR3 protein. Counted here are around 200,000 distinct CDR3 sequences, about 94% occurring once; the ten biggest clones make up roughly 0.13%. The CDR3 contains 13 residues. V trimming: 0 bases; J trimming: 2 bases; junction bases outside the gene matches: 1. The germline V gene has CDR1 DFQATT and CDR2 SNEGSKA (reference sequence).

This receptor was obtained from a human donor with multiple sclerosis. The chain joins TRBV20-1 to TRBJ2-7, with 7 bases lining up with TRBD1. The sample taken for sequencing was CD8+ T cells from PBMCs. This chain's CDR3 is CSAREGTAYEQYF. CDR3 DNA: TGCAGTGCTAGAGAGGGGACAGCCTACGAGCAGTACTTC.